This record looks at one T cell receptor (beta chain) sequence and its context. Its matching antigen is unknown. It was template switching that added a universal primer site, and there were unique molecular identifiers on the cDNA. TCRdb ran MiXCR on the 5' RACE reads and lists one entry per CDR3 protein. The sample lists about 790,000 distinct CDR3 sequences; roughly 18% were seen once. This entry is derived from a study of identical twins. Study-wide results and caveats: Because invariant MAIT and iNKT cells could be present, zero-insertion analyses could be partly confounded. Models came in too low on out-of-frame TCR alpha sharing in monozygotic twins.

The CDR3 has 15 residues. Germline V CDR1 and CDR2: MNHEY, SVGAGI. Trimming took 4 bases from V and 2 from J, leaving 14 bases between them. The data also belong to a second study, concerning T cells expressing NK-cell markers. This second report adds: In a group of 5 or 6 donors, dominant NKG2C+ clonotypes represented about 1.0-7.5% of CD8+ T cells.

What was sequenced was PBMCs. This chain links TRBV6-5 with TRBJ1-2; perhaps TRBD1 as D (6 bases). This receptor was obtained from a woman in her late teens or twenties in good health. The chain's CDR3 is CASSWTETGNYGYTF. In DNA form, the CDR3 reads TGTGCCAGCAGTTGGACAGAGACCGGGAACTATGGCTACACCTTC.